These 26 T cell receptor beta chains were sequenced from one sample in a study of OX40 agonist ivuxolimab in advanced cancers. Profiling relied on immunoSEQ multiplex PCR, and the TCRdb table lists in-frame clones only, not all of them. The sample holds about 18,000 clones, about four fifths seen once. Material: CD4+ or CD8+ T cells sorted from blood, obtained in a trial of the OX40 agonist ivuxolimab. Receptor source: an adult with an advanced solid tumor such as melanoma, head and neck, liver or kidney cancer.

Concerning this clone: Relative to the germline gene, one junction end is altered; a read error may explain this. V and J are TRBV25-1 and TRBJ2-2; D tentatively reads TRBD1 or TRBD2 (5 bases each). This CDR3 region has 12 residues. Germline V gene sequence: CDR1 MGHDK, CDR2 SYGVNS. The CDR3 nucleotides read TGTGCCAGCATTAAACAGGTCCGGGGAGCTGTTTTT. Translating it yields CASIKQVRGAVF.

The CDR3 nucleotides are TGTGCCAGCAGCCTATCTACAGGGGTGCGCACCGGGGAGCTGTTTTTT. It codes for CASSLSTGVRTGELFF. The chain combines TRBV7-8 with TRBJ2-2; 7 bases match TRBD1. Losses at the gene ends were 5 bases for V and 4 bases for J; bases not matched to a gene: 10. Germline CDR1 and CDR2: SGHVS and FQNEAQ. There are 16 residues in the CDR3.

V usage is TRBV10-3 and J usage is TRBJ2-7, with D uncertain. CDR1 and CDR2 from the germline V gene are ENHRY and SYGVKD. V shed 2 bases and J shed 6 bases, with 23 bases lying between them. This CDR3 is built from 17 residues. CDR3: CAISESSGPSRLGEQYF. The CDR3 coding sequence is TGTGCCATCAGTGAGAGCTCCGGACCGTCAAGGCTTGGCGAGCAGTACTTC.

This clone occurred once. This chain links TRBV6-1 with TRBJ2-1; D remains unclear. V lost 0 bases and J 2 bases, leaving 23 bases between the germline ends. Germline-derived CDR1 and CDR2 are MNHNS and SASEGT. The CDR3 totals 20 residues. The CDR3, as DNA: TGTGCCAGCAGTGAAGCGCTGGGCCCAGCAGCTTGGAGCACCTACAATGAGCAGTTCTTC. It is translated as CASSEALGPAAWSTYNEQFF.

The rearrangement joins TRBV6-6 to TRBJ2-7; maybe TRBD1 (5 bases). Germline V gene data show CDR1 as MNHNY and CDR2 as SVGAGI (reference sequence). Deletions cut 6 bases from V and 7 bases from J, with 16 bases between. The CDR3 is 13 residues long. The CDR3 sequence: CASRTGLSGEQYF. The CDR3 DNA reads TGTGCCAGCAGAACCGGCCTCTCAGGGGAGCAGTACTTC.

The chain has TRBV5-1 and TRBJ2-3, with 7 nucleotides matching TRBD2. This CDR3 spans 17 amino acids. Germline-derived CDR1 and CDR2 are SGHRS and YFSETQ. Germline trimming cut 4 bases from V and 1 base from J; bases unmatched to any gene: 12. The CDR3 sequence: CASSLAVLAERTDTQYF. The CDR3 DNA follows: TGCGCCAGCAGCCTGGCAGTGCTAGCGGAACGCACAGATACGCAGTATTTT.

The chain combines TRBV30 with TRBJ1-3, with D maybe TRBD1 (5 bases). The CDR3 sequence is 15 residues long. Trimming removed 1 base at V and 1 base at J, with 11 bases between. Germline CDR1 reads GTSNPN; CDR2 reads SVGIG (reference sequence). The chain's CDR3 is CAWSAGPLSGNTIYF. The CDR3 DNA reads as TGTGCCTGGAGTGCGGGACCGCTTTCTGGAAACACCATATATTTT. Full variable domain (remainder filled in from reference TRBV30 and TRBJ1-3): SQTIHQWPATLVQPVGSPLSLECTVEGTSNPNLYWYRQAAGRGLQLLFYSVGIGQISSEVPQNLSASRPQDRQFILSSKKLLLSDSGFYLCAWSAGPLSGNTIYFGEGSWLTVV.

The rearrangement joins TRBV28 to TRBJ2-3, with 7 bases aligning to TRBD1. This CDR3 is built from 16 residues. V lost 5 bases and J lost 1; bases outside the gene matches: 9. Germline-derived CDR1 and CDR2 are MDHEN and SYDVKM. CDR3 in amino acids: CASSPSGGRGTDTQYF. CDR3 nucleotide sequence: TGTGCCAGCAGTCCATCAGGGGGAAGGGGCACAGATACGCAGTATTTT.

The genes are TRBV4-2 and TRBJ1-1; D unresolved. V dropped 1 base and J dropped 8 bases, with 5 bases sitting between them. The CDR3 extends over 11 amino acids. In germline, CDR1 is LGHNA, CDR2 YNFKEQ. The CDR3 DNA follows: TGTGCCAGCAGCCAAGGGGTAGAAGCTTTCTTT. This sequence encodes CASSQGVEAFF.

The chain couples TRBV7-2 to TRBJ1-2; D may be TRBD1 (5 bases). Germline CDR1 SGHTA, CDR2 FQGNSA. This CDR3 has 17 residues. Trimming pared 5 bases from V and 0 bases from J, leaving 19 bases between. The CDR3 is CASSPTYGQGPNYGYTF. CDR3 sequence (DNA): TGTGCCAGCAGCCCAACTTACGGGCAGGGCCCTAACTATGGCTACACCTTC.

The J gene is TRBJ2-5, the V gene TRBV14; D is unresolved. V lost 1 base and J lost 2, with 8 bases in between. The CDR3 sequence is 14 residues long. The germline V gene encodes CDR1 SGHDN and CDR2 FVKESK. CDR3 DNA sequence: TGTGCCAGCAGCCAAGTATTGGGGCAAGAGACCCAGTACTTC. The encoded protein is CASSQVLGQETQYF.

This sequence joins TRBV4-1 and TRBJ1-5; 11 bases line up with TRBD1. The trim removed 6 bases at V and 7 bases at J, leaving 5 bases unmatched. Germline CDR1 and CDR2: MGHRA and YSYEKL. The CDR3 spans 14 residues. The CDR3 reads CASSRTGGEQPQHF. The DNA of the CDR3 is TGCGCCAGCAGTCGGACAGGGGGCGAGCAGCCCCAGCATTTT.

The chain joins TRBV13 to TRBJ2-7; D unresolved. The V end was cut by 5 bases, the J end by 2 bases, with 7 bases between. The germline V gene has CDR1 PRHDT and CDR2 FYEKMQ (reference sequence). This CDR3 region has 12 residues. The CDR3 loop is CASSRRPYEQYF. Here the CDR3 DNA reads TGTGCCAGCAGCCGTAGGCCCTACGAGCAGTACTTC.

The CDR3 spells CAISESATGGPNTEAFF. CDR3 nucleotides: TGTGCCATCAGTGAGTCGGCGACAGGGGGACCCAACACTGAAGCTTTCTTT. The chain couples TRBV10-3 to TRBJ1-1; 9 positions agree with TRBD1. Looked up from germline, CDR1 is ENHRY and CDR2 is SYGVKD. The CDR3 spans 17 residues. The V and J ends lost 0 bases and 2 bases, in that order; junction bases with no gene match: 7.

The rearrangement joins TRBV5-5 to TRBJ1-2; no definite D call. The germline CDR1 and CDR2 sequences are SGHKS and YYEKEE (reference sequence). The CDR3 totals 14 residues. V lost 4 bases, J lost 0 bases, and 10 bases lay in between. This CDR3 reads CASSPTLSNYGYTF. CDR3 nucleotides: TGTGCCAGCAGCCCGACACTTTCTAACTATGGCTACACCTTC.

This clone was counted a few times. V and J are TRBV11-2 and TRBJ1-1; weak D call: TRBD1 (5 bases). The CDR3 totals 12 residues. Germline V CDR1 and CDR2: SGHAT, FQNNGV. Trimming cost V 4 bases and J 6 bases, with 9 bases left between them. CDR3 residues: CASSYGTAEAFF. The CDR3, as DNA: TGTGCCAGCAGCTACGGGACGGCTGAAGCTTTCTTT.

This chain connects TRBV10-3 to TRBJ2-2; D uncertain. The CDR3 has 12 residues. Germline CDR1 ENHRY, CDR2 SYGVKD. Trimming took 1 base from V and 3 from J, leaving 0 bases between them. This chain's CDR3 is CAISEYTGELFF. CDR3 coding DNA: TGTGCCATCAGTGAGTACACCGGGGAGCTGTTTTTT.

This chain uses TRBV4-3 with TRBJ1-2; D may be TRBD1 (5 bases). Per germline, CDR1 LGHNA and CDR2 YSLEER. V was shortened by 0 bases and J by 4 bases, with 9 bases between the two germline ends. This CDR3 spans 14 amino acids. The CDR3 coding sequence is TGCGCCAGCAGCCAAGACAGGGTATCCTATGGCTACACCTTC. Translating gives CASSQDRVSYGYTF.

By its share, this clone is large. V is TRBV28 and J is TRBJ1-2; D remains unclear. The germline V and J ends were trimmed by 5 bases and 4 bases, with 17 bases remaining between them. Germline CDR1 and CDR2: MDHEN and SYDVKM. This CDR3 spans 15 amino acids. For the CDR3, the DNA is TGTGCCAGCAGTCTTACCCCCGACGGCATCTATGGCTACACCTTC. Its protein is CASSLTPDGIYGYTF.

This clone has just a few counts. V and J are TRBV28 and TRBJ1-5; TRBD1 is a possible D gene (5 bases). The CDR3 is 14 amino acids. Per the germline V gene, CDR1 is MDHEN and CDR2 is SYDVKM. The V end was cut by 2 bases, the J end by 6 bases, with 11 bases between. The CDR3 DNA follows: TGTGCCAGCAGTTTAGAGCAGGGCGGTCAGCCCCAGCATTTT. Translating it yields CASSLEQGGQPQHF. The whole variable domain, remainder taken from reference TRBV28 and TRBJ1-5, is DVKVTQSSRYLVKRTGEKVFLECVQDMDHENMFWYRQDPGLGLRLIYFSYDVKMKEKGDIPEGYSVSREKKERFSLILESASTNQTSMYLCASSLEQGGQPQHFGDGTRLSIL.

The CDR3 protein is CASSLLGTGDLGGEQFF. CDR3 in DNA: TGTGCCAGCAGCCTCCTAGGGACAGGCGATCTTGGGGGTGAGCAGTTCTTC. This sequence joins TRBV4-2 and TRBJ2-1; TRBD1 aligns across 8 bases. Germline lookup yields CDR1 LGHNA and CDR2 YNFKEQ. V was clipped by 4 bases and J by 9 bases; unmatched bases: 17. The CDR3 totals 17 residues.

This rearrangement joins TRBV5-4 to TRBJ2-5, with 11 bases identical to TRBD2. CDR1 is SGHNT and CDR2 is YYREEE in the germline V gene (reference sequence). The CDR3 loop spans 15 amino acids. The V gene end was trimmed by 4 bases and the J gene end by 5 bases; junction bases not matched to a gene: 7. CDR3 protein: CASSQGTSGRETQYF. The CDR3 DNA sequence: TGTGCCAGCAGCCAGGGGACTAGCGGTAGGGAGACCCAGTACTTC.

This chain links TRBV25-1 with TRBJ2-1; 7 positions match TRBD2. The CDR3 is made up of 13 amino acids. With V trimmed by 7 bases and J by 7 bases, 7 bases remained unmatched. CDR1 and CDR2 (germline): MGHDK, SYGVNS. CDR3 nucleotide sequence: TGTGCCAGCAACTTGGGACTACAGAATGAGCAGTTCTTC. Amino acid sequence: CASNLGLQNEQFF. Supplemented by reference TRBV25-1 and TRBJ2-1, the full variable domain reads EADIYQTPRYLVIGTGKKITLECSQTMGHDKMYWYQQDPGMELHLIHYSYGVNSTEKGDLSSESTVSRIRTEHFPLTLESARPSHTSQYLCASNLGLQNEQFFGPGTRLTVL.

The DNA of the CDR3 is TGTGCCAGCAGTTTATCGACTAGCGACGTTTTAGCCAAAAACATTCAGTACTTC. Its protein is CASSLSTSDVLAKNIQYF. V gene TRBV28 combines with J gene TRBJ2-4; 8 bases line up with TRBD2. V trimming: 1 base; J trimming: 0 bases; junction bases outside the gene matches: 8. This CDR3 spans 18 amino acids. Germline values: CDR1 MDHEN, CDR2 SYDVKM.

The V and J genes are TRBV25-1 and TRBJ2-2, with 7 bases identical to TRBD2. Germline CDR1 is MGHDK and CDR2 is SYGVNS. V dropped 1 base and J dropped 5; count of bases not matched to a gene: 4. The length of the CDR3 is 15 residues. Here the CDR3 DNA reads TGTGCCAGCAGTGAATTGGGGGGGTGGACCGGGGAGCTGTTTTTT. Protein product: CASSELGGWTGELFF.

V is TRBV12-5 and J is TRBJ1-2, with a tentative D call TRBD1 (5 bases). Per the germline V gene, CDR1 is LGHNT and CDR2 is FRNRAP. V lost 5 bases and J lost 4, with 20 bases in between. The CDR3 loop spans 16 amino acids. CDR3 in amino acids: CASGPFSQGKTYGYTF. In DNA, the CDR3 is TGTGCTAGTGGTCCCTTCTCTCAGGGAAAGACCTATGGCTACACCTTC.